A single T cell receptor (beta chain) is shown here with its context. Some clones are missing from TCRdb's copy, which holds only in-frame ones; the method was immunoSEQ multiplex PCR. The sample holds roughly 700,000 clones, roughly nine tenths seen once. There are 17 residues in the CDR3. Germline CDR1 SGHAT, CDR2 FQNNGV. Trimming took 5 bases from V and 0 from J, leaving 17 bases between them. Treatment specified: roughly 18 received Ad26.COV2.S at low or high dose, single or two shots; about 5 received placebo; per-sample allocation not given. Samples analyzed were those drawn on day 63 after the first vaccine or placebo injection. An Ad26 vector expressing Wuhan-strain SARS-CoV-2 spike served as the vaccine. The record originates from a study of Ad26.COV2.S vaccination and SARS-CoV-2 variants.

The clonotype originates from a person aged 18-65 years who received the Ad26.COV2.S COVID-19 vaccine or a placebo. The chain carries TRBV11-2 and TRBJ1-3; D gene uncertain. The sample in question was peripheral blood, obtained in a trial of Ad26.COV2.S vaccine versus placebo. CDR3 bases: TGTGCCAGCAGCCGGATAAAGGCAGCAAGCTCTGGAAACACCATATATTTT. Amino acid sequence: CASSRIKAASSGNTIYF.